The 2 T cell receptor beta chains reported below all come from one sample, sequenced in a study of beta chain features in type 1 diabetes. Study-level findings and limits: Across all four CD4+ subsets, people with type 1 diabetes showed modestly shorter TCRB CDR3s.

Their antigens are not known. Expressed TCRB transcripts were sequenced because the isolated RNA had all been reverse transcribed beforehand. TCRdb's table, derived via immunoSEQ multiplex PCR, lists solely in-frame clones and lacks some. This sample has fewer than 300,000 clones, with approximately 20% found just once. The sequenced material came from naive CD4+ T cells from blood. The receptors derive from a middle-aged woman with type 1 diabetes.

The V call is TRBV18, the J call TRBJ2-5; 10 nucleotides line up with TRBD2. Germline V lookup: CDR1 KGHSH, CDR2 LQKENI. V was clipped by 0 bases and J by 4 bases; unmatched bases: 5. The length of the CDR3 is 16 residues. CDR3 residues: CASSPPLAGVGETQYF. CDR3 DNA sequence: TGTGCCAGCTCACCACCCCTAGCGGGAGTAGGAGAGACCCAGTACTTC. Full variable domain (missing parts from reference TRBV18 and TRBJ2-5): NAGVMQNPRHLVRRRGQEARLRCSPMKGHSHVYWYRQLPEEGLKFMVYLQKENIIDESGMPKERFSAEFPKEGPSILRIQQVVRGDSAAYFCASSPPLAGVGETQYFGPGTRLLVL.

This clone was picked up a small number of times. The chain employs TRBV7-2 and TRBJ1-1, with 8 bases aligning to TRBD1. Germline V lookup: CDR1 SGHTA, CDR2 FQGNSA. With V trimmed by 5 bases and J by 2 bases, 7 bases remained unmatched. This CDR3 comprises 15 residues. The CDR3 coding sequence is TGTGCCAGCAGCAAACGATCAGGGGGCAACACTGAAGCTTTCTTT. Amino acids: CASSKRSGGNTEAFF.